Described below is a single T cell receptor (beta chain) sequence and its context. This clonotype has at least ten counts. Its antigen has not been determined. The input lacks base qualities; no much larger clone sits a single base away. The sample comes from a study of T-cell reconstitution after alpha-beta-depleted transplantation in children (dated by TCRdb to about 2016). Context from the whole study: T-cell immune reconstitution after TCRalphabeta/CD19-depleted allogeneic hematopoietic cell transplantation in children was quantitatively tracked in the study by means of TCR repertoire profiling.

The treatment or condition label of this sample denotes: allogeneic hematopoietic cell transplantation with graft depleted of TCRalphabeta T cells and CD19 B cells. The transplant recipients were children given TCRalphabeta/CD19-depleted allogeneic hematopoietic cell grafts. V is reduced by 0 bases and J by 3 bases, leaving a spacing of 10 bases between them. CDR1 and CDR2 (SGHRS, YFSETQ) derive from the germline V gene. The CDR3 runs 15 amino acids, cysteine and phenylalanine included. The retained sequence is limited to the CDR3, 45 bases, with the frame set at the first base. Overall study outcomes, separate from this receptor: In some patients, high TCRbeta diversity at day 60 was attributed to recipient T cells and intrathymic progenitors that had survived conditioning. Over the following months the frequencies of hyperexpanded clones went down, and after one year T-cell counts and TCRbeta diversity were mostly credited to newly produced T cells. About two months after transplant, the apparently early recovery of alphabetaT-cell counts reportedly depended on just several hundred clones that had expanded rapidly and came from non-depleted graft cells.

Preparation of the library involved PCR. TCRdb names Illumina HiSeq 2500 as the instrument used. TCR library preparation used molecular barcoding, with unique molecular identifiers applied to normalize quantification of the TCRbeta repertoire. The public reads were reanalyzed by TCRdb: fastp trimming at Q25, MiXCR alignment, in-frame beta chains only. Rows are combined by CDR3 protein, so each entry shows the most common genes and DNA. The sample table holds approximately 240,000 distinct CDR3 sequences, of which about a tenth were seen once. The ten biggest clones cover roughly 30% of the sample. The clonotype originates from a child under two years old with acute myeloid leukemia, due to receive a stem cell transplant. The sequencing here drew on PBMCs, taken before TCRalphabeta/CD19-depleted stem cell transplant. Recombination joined TRBV5-1 with TRBJ1-5; the D gene is perhaps TRBD1, on 5 matching bases. The CDR3 has the sequence CASSLAGQDNQPQHF. The DNA is TGCGCCAGCAGCTTGGCGGGGCAGGACAATCAGCCCCAGCATTTT.